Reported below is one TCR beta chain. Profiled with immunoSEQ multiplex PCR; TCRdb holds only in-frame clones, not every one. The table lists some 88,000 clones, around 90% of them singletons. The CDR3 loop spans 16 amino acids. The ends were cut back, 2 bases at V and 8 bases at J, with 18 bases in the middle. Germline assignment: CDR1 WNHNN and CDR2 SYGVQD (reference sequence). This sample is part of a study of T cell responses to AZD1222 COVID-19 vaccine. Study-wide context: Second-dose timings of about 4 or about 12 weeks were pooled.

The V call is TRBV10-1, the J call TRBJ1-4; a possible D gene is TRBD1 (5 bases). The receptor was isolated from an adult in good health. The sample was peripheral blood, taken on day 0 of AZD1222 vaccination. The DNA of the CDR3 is TGCGCCAGCAGTGAGAGGGGCTCCTCGTGTCACGAAAAACTGTTTTTT. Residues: CASSERGSSCHEKLFF.